This TCR beta chain was recovered during a study of blood T cell repertoires in COVID-19. This CDR3 has 15 amino acids. Germline CDR1 and CDR2: MNHEY and SVGAGI. V lost 0 bases, J lost 7 bases, and 3 bases stayed unmatched. Study processing details: Amplified reference gene primers provided the basis for estimating nucleated cell counts. Only in-frame clones appear in the TCRdb table, and some are missing; sequencing was by immunoSEQ multiplex PCR. The V and J calls and clone size come from that table; D and trimming were worked out from the DNA. The table records 60,000 to 95,000 clones, roughly 90% of them present only once.

The sequenced sample was peripheral blood. The chain recombines TRBV6-5 with TRBJ1-6; TRBD1 agrees at 7 bases. The sequence was collected from an elderly woman with active or convalescent COVID-19. DNA of the CDR3: TGTGCCAGCAGTTACTCACAGGGGATGAATTCACCCCTCCACTTT. The encoded protein is CASSYSQGMNSPLHF.